The T cell receptor (beta chain) described here comes from a study of cytomegalovirus exposure and HLA in healthy donors. The study, taken as a whole, reports: Most CMV-associated TCR beta chains were later found to appear HLA-restricted.

The V end was cut by 5 bases, the J end by 5 bases, with 13 bases between. The germline gives CDR1 SEHNR, CDR2 FQNEAQ (reference sequence). The CDR3 is made up of 14 amino acids. In the case of this clone: The antigen remains unidentified.

With 60 Vbeta and 13 Jbeta primers, the PCR was carried out. Original handling: Later reanalysis found roughly 80 million unique TCR beta chains, 10 million to 12 million of them shared. The table came from immunoSEQ multiplex PCR; TCRdb's copy has only in-frame clones and leaves some out. That table furnishes V, J and clone size, whereas the DNA furnished D and trimming. Across around 39,000 clones, the top ten clones capture 3.5% to 4% of the sample. This clonotype was sampled from a male donor in good health and CMV-seronegative. Sequencing input: PBMCs. This chain uses TRBV7-9 with TRBJ1-5; perhaps TRBD1 as D (6 bases). CDR3 loop: CASSNGGGDQPQHF. CDR3 DNA sequence: TGTGCCAGCAGCAATGGGGGCGGCGATCAGCCCCAGCATTTT.